Only a few counts were recorded for the clone carrying this T cell receptor (beta chain). What it recognizes is unknown. Authors' data handling: Clinicopathological groups differed in CDR3, with these differences serving to build a distant-metastasis classifier for papillary thyroid cancer. TCRdb re-clonotyped the PCR reads through MiXCR. These V and J calls are TCRdb output, not the study's own analysis. Of 40,000 or so clones in the sample, roughly 14% were seen once. This entry is derived from a study of metastatic and nonmetastatic thyroid tumors. For the study at large: Where malignant and benign thyroid patients were concerned, repertoires were compared across blood and tumor or nodule tissue.

General study findings and limits: Significantly higher TCR beta diversity was reportedly seen in malignant thyroid tumors than benign nodules, in blood and tumor.

The CDR3 is 15 amino acids. The germline CDR1 and CDR2 sequences are SNHLY and FYNNEI. The V and J ends lost 6 bases and 1 base respectively, with 12 bases between them. Patients had received no treatment of any kind before thyroid surgery. The gene calls are TRBV2 and TRBJ2-2; weak D call: TRBD1 (5 bases). The receptor's source is a female donor with papillary thyroid cancer or a benign thyroid nodule (not recorded which). Some clones in this sample may be carry-over from other donors' samples. The specimen sequenced was blood. The CDR3 here is CASRVRQQNTGELFF. The CDR3 coding sequence is TGTGCCAGCAGGGTAAGACAGCAGAACACCGGGGAGCTGTTTTTT.